These 23 T cell receptor beta chains were sequenced from one sample in a study of blood T cell repertoires in COVID-19 (dated by TCRdb to between 2020 and 2021). The receptor library was made with the immunoSEQ multiplex PCR assay. As stored in TCRdb, this immuneACCESS dataset retains in-frame rearrangements with V and J assigned. A fraction of the clones does not appear; measured against another copy, unresolved V genes explain less than half of the discrepancy, and the remainder lacks a known reason. The sample records under 300,000 clones, over 75% of which are singletons. Jointly, the top ten make up 0.8% of the sample. Sequenced input: peripheral blood. These receptors were obtained from a young woman with acute or convalescent COVID-19.

The gene calls are TRBV10-3 and TRBJ1-4, with D possibly being TRBD1 (6 bases). The CDR3 sequence is 13 residues long. The V gene's germline CDR1 is ENHRY and CDR2 SYGVKD. Deletions cut 11 bases from V and 3 bases from J, with 13 bases between. CDR3 sequence reads: CAVTGNPNEKLFF. The CDR3 DNA reads TGTGCCGTAACAGGGAACCCTAATGAAAAACTGTTTTTT.

J is TRBJ2-4 and V is TRBV4-3, with 7 bases matching TRBD1. Germline V gene lookup returns CDR1 LGHNA and CDR2 YSLEER. The CDR3 runs to 16 residues. V was pared by 3 bases and J by 6 bases, with 11 bases of the junction left unmatched. The CDR3 DNA reads as TGCGCCAGCAGCCACGGAACGACAGGGCTGAGAAACATTCAGTACTTC. Its protein product is CASSHGTTGLRNIQYF.

The chain joins TRBV3-1 (or the pseudogene TRBV3-2) to TRBJ2-7; no clear D. Germline loops: CDR1 LGHDT, CDR2 YNNKEL (reference sequence). The germline V and J ends were trimmed by 6 bases and 1 base, with 13 bases remaining between them. The CDR3 spans 14 residues. The CDR3 DNA sequence: TGTGCCAGCAGACAGATAAAGCATTCCTACGAGCAGTACTTC. This translates into CASRQIKHSYEQYF.

The chain carries TRBV19 and TRBJ1-4; D not resolved. Deletions cut 10 bases from V and 0 bases from J, with 9 bases between. The CDR3 covers 13 residues. Germline loops: CDR1 LNHDA, CDR2 SQIVND (reference sequence). The CDR3 nucleotides read TGTGCCATCAGTACCGCAACTAATGAAAAACTGTTTTTT. Its protein product is CAISTATNEKLFF.

The rearrangement links TRBV5-1 to TRBJ2-7, with 7 nucleotides matching TRBD1. CDR3 length equals 14 residues. After removal of 0 bases from V and 2 bases from J, the junction contained 2 bases not matched to a gene. Germline CDR1 SGHRS, CDR2 YFSETQ. CDR3 amino acids: CASSLDRGTYEQYF. The CDR3 nucleotides are TGCGCCAGCAGCTTGGACAGGGGCACCTACGAGCAGTACTTC.

The gene calls are TRBV6-1 and TRBJ2-2; TRBD2 matches 11 bases. Germline trimming cut 4 bases from V and 2 bases from J; bases unmatched to any gene: 6. The CDR3 covers 17 residues. Germline CDR1 MNHNS, CDR2 SASEGT. CDR3 amino acids: CASSGSGLAVNTGELFF. CDR3 bases: TGTGCCAGCAGTGGGTCGGGACTAGCGGTAAACACCGGGGAGCTGTTTTTT.

This chain connects TRBV18 to TRBJ2-2; weak D call: TRBD1 (7 bases). The CDR3 covers 19 residues. Between the trimmed V and J ends, which lost 3 bases and 3 bases, there was a span of 23 bases. Germline CDR1 and CDR2: KGHSH and LQKENI. The CDR3 region is CASSPFTLTGKRDTGELFF. As DNA, the CDR3 is TGTGCCAGCTCACCCTTTACTTTGACAGGGAAGCGGGACACCGGGGAGCTGTTTTTT.

The chain carries TRBV5-1 and TRBJ2-7; TRBD1 might be the D (5 bases). Germline V gives CDR1 SGHRS, CDR2 YFSETQ. V dropped 0 bases and J dropped 3 bases, with 13 bases sitting between them. The length of the CDR3 is 15 residues. CDR3 in DNA: TGCGCCAGCAGCTTGGCCGACGGACACATCTACGAGCAGTACTTC. Its translation: CASSLADGHIYEQYF. Complete variable domain (other parts from reference TRBV5-1 and TRBJ2-7): KAGVTQTPRYLIKTRGQQVTLSCSPISGHRSVSWYQQTPGQGLQFLFEYFSETQRNKGNFPGRFSGRQFSNSRSEMNVSTLELGDSALYLCASSLADGHIYEQYFGPGTRLTVT.

The CDR3 nucleotides are TGTGCCAGCACCCCTCCCCTAGCGGGAGGTTCTGAGCAGTACTTC. It codes for CASTPPLAGGSEQYF. The chain has TRBV7-9 and TRBJ2-7; 11 bases fit TRBD2. This CDR3 has 15 amino acids. Trimming cost V 7 bases and J 7 bases; bases outside gene matches: 12. Germline assignment: CDR1 SEHNR and CDR2 FQNEAQ (reference sequence).

This chain connects TRBV12-5 to TRBJ1-1; the D gene is possibly TRBD1 (6 bases). The CDR3 runs to 13 residues. Germline CDR1 is LGHNT and CDR2 is FRNRAP. V lost 7 bases, J lost 3 bases, and 12 bases lay in between. For the CDR3, the DNA is TGTGCTAGTGCCCTAACAGGGTACACTGAAGCTTTCTTT. It is translated as CASALTGYTEAFF.

The V gene is TRBV5-4, the J gene TRBJ2-2; D might be TRBD2 (6 bases). The CDR3 is 12 amino acids. Germline CDR1 is SGHNT and CDR2 is YYREEE (reference sequence). Deletions cut 7 bases from V and 5 bases from J, with 9 bases between. Written as DNA, the CDR3 is TGTGCCAGCTATCGGGAGACCGGGGAGCTGTTTTTT. Translation: CASYRETGELFF.

This sequence joins TRBV5-6 and TRBJ1-2; D not resolved. The CDR3 is 15 amino acids. The V end lost 0 bases, the J end lost 1 base, and 10 bases lay between the germline ends. The V gene's germline CDR1 is SGHDT and CDR2 YYEEEE. CDR3 region: CASSLGGGLNYGYTF. The CDR3 coding sequence is TGTGCCAGCAGCTTGGGGGGAGGGCTTAACTATGGCTACACCTTC. The full variable domain, completed using reference TRBV5-6 and TRBJ1-2, is DAGVTQSPTHLIKTRGQQVTLRCSPKSGHDTVSWYQQALGQGPQFIFQYYEEEERQRGNFPDRFSGHQFPNYSSELNVNALLLGDSALYLCASSLGGGLNYGYTFGSGTRLTVV.

The chain links TRBV6-2 or TRBV6-3 to TRBJ2-7; TRBD2 aligns across 8 bases. The junction had 6 bases not matched to a gene; V was cut back by 0 bases and J by 2 bases. The germline V gene encodes CDR1 MNHEY and CDR2 SVGEGT. The CDR3 totals 16 residues. The CDR3 nucleotides are TGTGCCAGCAGTTACTCCCCAGCGGGGGCCCCCTACGAGCAGTACTTC. Translating gives CASSYSPAGAPYEQYF.

This chain joins TRBV5-1 and TRBJ1-2, with D perhaps TRBD1 (5 bases). Per germline, CDR1 SGHRS and CDR2 YFSETQ. V dropped 4 bases and J dropped 5 bases, with 15 bases sitting between them. The CDR3 contains 14 residues. The CDR3: CASSRAGPGYGYTF. CDR3 sequence (DNA): TGCGCCAGCAGCCGGGCAGGGCCTGGTTATGGCTACACCTTC.

Details on this clone: Its ends do not fully match the called genes, so a read error is possible. V and J are TRBV7-7 and TRBJ2-2, with D possibly TRBD1 on 6 matching bases. Germline lookup yields CDR1 SSHAT and CDR2 FNYEAQ (reference sequence). The CDR3 runs 17 residues. CDR3 in DNA: TGTGCTAGCAGCAACAGGAGGTGGGGGCTCGACACCGGGGAGCTGTTTTTT. Its translation is CASSNRRWGLDTGELFF. Filled out from reference TRBV7-7 and TRBJ2-2, the complete variable domain reads GAGVSQSPRYKVTKRGQDVTLRCDPISSHATLYWYQQALGQGPEFLTYFNYEAQPDKSGLPSDRFSAERPEGSISTLTIQRTEQRDSAMYRCASSNRRWGLDTGELFFGEGSRLTVL.

V is TRBV29-1 and J is TRBJ2-7, with 8 bases fitting TRBD1. The germline gives CDR1 SQVTM, CDR2 ANQGSEA. The V and J ends lost 7 bases and 0 bases, in that order; junction bases with no gene match: 2. The CDR3 has 12 amino acids. The CDR3 sequence is CSGTGSSYEQYF. The CDR3, as DNA: TGCAGCGGGACAGGGAGCTCCTACGAGCAGTACTTC.

The gene calls are TRBV7-9 and TRBJ2-1; 7 bases map to TRBD2. V dropped 1 base and J dropped 8; count of bases not matched to a gene: 8. The germline V gene encodes CDR1 SEHNR and CDR2 FQNEAQ (reference sequence). The CDR3 is 15 amino acids. The CDR3 region is CASSLGGLEVHEQFF. CDR3 in DNA: TGTGCCAGCAGCTTAGGCGGACTAGAGGTGCATGAGCAGTTCTTC.

The rearrangement links TRBV19 to TRBJ2-2; 7 bases map to TRBD1. Germline values: CDR1 LNHDA, CDR2 SQIVND (reference sequence). J was trimmed by 1 base and V by 4 bases; bases with no gene match: 0. The CDR3 has 14 amino acids. The CDR3 protein is CASSRDRNTGELFF. CDR3 DNA sequence: TGTGCCAGTAGTAGGGACAGGAACACCGGGGAGCTGTTTTTT.

V is TRBV19 and J is TRBJ1-1, with D perhaps TRBD1 (6 bases). This CDR3 is 10 amino acids long. V lost 6 bases to trimming and J lost 12 bases, with 11 bases between them. Germline CDR1 reads LNHDA; CDR2 reads SQIVND (reference sequence). In DNA, the CDR3 is TGTGCCAGTAGCCAGGGGTTAACTTTCTTT. Residues: CASSQGLTFF.

The sample holds a few counts of this clone. Because it lacks the conserved phenylalanine or tryptophan at the end, this CDR3 is likely a read error. Because the CDR3's place on the DNA is in doubt, the DNA is left out and the CDR3 is given as listed by TCRdb. The chain has TRBV23-1 and TRBJ1-1. TRBV23-1 is annotated as an ORF whose role is uncertain. The CDR3 is 11 amino acids in total, end residues counted. The CDR3: CASSHETRGNL.

The J gene is TRBJ2-1, the V gene TRBV4-1; D is possibly TRBD1 (6 bases). The CDR3 is 14 amino acids. Per germline, CDR1 MGHRA and CDR2 YSYEKL. V was shortened by 0 bases and J by 10 bases, with 13 bases between the two germline ends. The CDR3 region is CASSQDGQLGEQFF. The CDR3 nucleotides read TGCGCCAGCAGCCAAGATGGACAGCTCGGCGAGCAGTTCTTC.

The V gene is TRBV19, the J gene TRBJ2-3; D possibly corresponds to TRBD1 (6 bases). The length of the CDR3 is 15 residues. Trimming took 5 bases from V and 2 from J, leaving 14 bases between them. Germline V gene data show CDR1 as LNHDA and CDR2 as SQIVND (reference sequence). The CDR3 DNA is TGTGCCAGTAGTTTGGGGGCAGGGACCACAGATACGCAGTATTTT. Its protein product is CASSLGAGTTDTQYF.

This sequence joins TRBV25-1 and TRBJ1-3; D possibly corresponds to TRBD1 (6 bases). This CDR3 spans 14 amino acids. Germline CDR1 and CDR2: MGHDK and SYGVNS. Trimming stripped 4 bases from V and 4 bases from J, with 11 bases between. CDR3 DNA sequence: TGTGCCAGCAGTGTGGGGGGGACAGGAAACACCATATATTTT. Its translation is CASSVGGTGNTIYF.